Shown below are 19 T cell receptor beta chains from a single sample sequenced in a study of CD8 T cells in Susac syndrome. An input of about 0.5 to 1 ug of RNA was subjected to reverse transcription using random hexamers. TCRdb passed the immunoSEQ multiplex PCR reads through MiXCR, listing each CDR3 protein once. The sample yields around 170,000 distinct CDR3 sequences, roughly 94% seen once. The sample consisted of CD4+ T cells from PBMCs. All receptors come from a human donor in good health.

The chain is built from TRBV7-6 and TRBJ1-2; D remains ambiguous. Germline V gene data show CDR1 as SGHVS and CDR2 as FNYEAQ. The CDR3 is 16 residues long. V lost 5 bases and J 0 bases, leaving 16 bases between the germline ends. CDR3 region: CASSPGPFLANYGYTF. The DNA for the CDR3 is TGTGCCAGCAGCCCCGGACCCTTCCTAGCTAACTATGGCTACACCTTC.

CDR3 DNA: TGCGCCAGCAGCCTGGAACCGGCGACCCAGTACTTC. Its translation is CASSLEPATQYF. The rearrangement uses TRBV5-1 and TRBJ2-5; D gene ambiguous. Trimming removed 4 bases from V and 7 bases from J, with 11 bases in between. Germline-derived CDR1 and CDR2 are SGHRS and YFSETQ. This CDR3 has 12 amino acids. Filled out from reference TRBV5-1 and TRBJ2-5, the complete variable domain reads KAGVTQTPRYLIKTRGQQVTLSCSPISGHRSVSWYQQTPGQGLQFLFEYFSETQRNKGNFPGRFSGRQFSNSRSEMNVSTLELGDSALYLCASSLEPATQYFGPGTRLLVL.

The CDR3, as DNA: TGTGCCTGGAGCCCGGGACATTCCTCTGGGGCCAACGTCCTGACTTTC. Translated, it gives CAWSPGHSSGANVLTF. The V gene is TRBV30, the J gene TRBJ2-6; D perhaps matches TRBD1 (6 bases). Trimming cost V 3 bases and J 0 bases, with 12 bases left between them. The CDR3 length is 16 residues. CDR1 GTSNPN and CDR2 SVGIG come from the germline V gene (reference sequence).

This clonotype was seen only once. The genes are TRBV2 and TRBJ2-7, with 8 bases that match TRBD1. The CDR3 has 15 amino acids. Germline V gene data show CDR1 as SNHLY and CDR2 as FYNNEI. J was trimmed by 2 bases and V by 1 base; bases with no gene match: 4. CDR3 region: CASSEVQGATYEQYF. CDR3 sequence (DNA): TGTGCCAGCAGTGAAGTGCAGGGGGCCACCTACGAGCAGTACTTC. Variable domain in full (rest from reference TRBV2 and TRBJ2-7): EPEVTQTPSHQVTQMGQEVILRCVPISNHLYFYWYRQILGQKVEFLVSFYNNEISEKSEIFDDQFSVERPDGSNFTLKIRSTKLEDSAMYFCASSEVQGATYEQYFGPGTRLTVT.

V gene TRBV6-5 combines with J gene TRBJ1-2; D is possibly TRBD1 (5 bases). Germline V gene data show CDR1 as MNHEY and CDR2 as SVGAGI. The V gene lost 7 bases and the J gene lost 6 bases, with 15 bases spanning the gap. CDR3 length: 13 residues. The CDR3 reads CASKKAGVDGYTF. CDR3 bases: TGTGCCAGCAAGAAAGCGGGGGTGGATGGCTACACCTTC.

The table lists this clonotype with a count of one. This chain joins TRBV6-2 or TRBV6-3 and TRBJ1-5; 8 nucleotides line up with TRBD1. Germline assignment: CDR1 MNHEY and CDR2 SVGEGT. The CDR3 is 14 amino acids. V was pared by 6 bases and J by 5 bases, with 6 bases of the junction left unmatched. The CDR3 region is CASSRTGPHQPQHF. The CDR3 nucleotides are TGTGCCAGCAGCCGGACAGGGCCCCATCAGCCCCAGCATTTT.

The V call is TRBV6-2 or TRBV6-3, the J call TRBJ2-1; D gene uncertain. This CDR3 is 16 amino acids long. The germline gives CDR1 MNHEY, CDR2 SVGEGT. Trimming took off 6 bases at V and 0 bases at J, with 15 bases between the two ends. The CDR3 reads CASSDLSSISYNEQFF. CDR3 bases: TGTGCCAGCAGCGACCTTTCTAGTATCTCCTACAATGAGCAGTTCTTC.

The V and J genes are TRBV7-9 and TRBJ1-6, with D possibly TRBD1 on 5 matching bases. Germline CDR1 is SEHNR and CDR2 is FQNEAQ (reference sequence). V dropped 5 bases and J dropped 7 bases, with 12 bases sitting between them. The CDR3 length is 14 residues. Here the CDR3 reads CASSGDEENSPLHF. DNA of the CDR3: TGTGCCAGCAGCGGGGACGAGGAGAATTCACCCCTCCACTTT.

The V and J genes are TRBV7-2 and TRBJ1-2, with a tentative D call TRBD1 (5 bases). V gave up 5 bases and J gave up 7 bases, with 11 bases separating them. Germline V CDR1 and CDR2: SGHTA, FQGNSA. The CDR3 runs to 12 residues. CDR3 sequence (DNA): TGTGCCAGCAGCGCCCAGGGTTTTGGCTACACCTTC. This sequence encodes CASSAQGFGYTF.

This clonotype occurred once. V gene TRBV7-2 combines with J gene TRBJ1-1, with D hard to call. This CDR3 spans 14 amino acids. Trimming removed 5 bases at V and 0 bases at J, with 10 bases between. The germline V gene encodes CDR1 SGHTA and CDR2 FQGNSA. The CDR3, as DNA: TGTGCCAGCAGCGCCGGAGGGCTGAACACTGAAGCTTTCTTT. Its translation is CASSAGGLNTEAFF.

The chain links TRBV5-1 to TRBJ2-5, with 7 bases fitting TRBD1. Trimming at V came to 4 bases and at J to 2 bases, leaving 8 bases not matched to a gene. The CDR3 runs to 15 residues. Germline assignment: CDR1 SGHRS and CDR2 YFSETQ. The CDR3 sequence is CASSPRGQPQETQYF. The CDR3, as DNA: TGCGCCAGCAGCCCCCGGGGACAGCCTCAAGAGACCCAGTACTTC.

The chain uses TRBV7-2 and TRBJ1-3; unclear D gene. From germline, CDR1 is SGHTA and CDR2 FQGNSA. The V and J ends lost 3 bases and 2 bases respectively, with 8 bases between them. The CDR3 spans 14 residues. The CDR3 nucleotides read TGTGCCAGCAGCTTGGGGAGGGCTGGAAACACCATATATTTT. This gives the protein CASSLGRAGNTIYF.

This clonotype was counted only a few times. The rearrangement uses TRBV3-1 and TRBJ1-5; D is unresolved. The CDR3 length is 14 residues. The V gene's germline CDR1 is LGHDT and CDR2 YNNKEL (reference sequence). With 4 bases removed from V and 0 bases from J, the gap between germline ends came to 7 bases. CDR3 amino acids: CASSLGNSNQPQHF. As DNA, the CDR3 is TGTGCCAGCAGCCTTGGGAATAGCAATCAGCCCCAGCATTTT.

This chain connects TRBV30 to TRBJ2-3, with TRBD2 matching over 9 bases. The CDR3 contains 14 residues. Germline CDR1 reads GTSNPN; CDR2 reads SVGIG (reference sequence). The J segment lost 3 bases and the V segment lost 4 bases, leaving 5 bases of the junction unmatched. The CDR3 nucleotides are TGTGCCTGGAAAAGAGCGGGAGGAACAGATACGCAGTATTTT. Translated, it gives CAWKRAGGTDTQYF.

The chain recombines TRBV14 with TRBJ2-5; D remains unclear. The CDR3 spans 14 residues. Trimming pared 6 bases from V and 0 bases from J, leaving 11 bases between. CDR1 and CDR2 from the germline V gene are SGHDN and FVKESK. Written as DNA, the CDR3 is TGTGCCAGCAGAAGATTTGGCAACCAAGAGACCCAGTACTTC. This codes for CASRRFGNQETQYF.

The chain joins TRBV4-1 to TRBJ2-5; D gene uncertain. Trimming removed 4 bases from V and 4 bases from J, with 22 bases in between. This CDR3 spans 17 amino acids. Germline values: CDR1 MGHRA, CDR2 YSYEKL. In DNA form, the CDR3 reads TGCGCCAGCAGCCCGTCCTTTGAGCGAGGAAGTGGAGAGACCCAGTACTTC. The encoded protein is CASSPSFERGSGETQYF.

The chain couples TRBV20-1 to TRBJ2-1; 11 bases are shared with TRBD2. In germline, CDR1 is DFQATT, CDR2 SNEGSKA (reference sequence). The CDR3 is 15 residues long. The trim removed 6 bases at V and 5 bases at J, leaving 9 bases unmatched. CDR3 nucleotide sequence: TGCAGTGCAACAAGAGGGACTAGCGGCCACAATGAGCAGTTCTTC. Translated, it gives CSATRGTSGHNEQFF.

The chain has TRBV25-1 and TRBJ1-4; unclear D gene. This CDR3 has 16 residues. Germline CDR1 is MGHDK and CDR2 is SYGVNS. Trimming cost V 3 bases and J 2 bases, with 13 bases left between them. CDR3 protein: CASSEHHRWTNEKLFF. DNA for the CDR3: TGTGCCAGCAGTGAGCACCACCGGTGGACTAATGAAAAACTGTTTTTT.

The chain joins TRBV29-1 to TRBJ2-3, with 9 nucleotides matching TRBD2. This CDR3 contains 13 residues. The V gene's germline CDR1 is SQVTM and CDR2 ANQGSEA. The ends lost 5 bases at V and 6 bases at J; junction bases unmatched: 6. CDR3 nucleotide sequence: TGCAGCGTTCTTGCGGGGGGGGGCGATACGCAGTATTTT. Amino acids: CSVLAGGGDTQYF.